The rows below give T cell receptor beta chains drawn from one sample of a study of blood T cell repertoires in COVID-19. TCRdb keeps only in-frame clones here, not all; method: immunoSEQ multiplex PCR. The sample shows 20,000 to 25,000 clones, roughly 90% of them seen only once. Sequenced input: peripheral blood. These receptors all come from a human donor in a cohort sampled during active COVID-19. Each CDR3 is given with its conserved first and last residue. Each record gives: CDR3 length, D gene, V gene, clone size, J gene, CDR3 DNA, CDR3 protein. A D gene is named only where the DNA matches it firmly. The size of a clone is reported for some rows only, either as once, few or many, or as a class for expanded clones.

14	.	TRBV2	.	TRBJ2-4	TGTGCCAGCGCACTCGGAGGGACCAAAAACATTCAGTACTTC	CASALGGTKNIQYF
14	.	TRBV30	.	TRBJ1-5	TGTGCCTGGAGTGTCCAGGGAGGGATTCAGCCCCAGCATTTT	CAWSVQGGIQPQHF
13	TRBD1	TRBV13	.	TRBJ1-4	TGTGCCAGCAGCGGAGGGACAGTCGCCCAACTGTTTTTT	CASSGGTVAQLFF
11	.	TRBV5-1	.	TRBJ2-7	TGCGCCAGCTCAAATTCCTACGAGCAGTACTTC	CASSNSYEQYF
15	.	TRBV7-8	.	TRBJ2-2	TGTGCCAGCAGCTTATTCACAGGGTCCACCGGGGAGCTGTTTTTT	CASSLFTGSTGELFF
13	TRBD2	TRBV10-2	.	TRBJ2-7	TGCGCCAGCAGAGCGGGAGCGCCCCACGAGCAGTACTTC	CASRAGAPHEQYF
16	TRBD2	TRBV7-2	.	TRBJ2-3	TGTGCCAGCAGCAAACGAAGCGGGGGGTACACAGATACGCAGTATTTT	CASSKRSGGYTDTQYF
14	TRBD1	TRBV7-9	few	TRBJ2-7	TGTGCCAGCAGCTTAGAAGACAGGGAATACGAGCAGTACTTC	CASSLEDREYEQYF
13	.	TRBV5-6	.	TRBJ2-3	TGTGCCAGCATGGTAAAGGGACAAGATACGCAGTATTTT	CASMVKGQDTQYF
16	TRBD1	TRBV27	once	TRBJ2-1	TGTGCCAGCAGTCCTTCCGGGACAGCGATCTACAATGAGCAGTTCTTC	CASSPSGTAIYNEQFF
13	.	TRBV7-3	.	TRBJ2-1	TGTGCCAGCAGCCCGACGAGCGGCAATGAGCAGTTCTTC	CASSPTSGNEQFF
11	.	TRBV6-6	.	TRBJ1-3	TGTGCCAGCACCGACGGTGGAGCCATATATTTT	CASTDGGAIYF
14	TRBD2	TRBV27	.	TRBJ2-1	TGTGCCAGCAGTAGCGGGAGGACCCACAATGAGCAGTTCTTC	CASSSGRTHNEQFF
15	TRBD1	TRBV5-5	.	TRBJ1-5	TGTGCCAGCAGCTTGTCCACAGGGGGTTACCAGCCCCAGCATTTT	CASSLSTGGYQPQHF
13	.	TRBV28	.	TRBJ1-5	TGTGCCAGCAGTTTAACTGCGAATCAGCCCCAGCATTTT	CASSLTANQPQHF
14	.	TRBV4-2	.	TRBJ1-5	TGTGCCAGCAGCCACACAGATAGCAATCAGCCCCAGCATTTT	CASSHTDSNQPQHF
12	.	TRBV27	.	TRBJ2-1	TGTGCCAGCAGCAAACATTACAATGAGCAGTTCTTC	CASSKHYNEQFF
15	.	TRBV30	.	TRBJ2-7	TGTGCCTGGAAGGGGGGGAGCCTATTCTCCTACGAGCAGTACTTC	CAWKGGSLFSYEQYF
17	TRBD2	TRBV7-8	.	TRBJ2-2	TGTGCCAGCAGCTCCCCCCCTAGCGGAGCGAACACCGGGGAGCTGTTTTTT	CASSSPPSGANTGELFF
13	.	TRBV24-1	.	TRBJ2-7	TGTGCCACCAGTGGGGCAGGCTCCTACGAGCAGTACTTC	CATSGAGSYEQYF
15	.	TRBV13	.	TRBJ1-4	TGTGCCAGCAGCTCGTACAGGGAGGGAGAAGAAAAACTGTTTTTT	CASSSYREGEEKLFF
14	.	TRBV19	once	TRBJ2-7	TGTGCCAGTAGTCCCCTCGCAGGGGCCTACGAGCAGTACTTC	CASSPLAGAYEQYF
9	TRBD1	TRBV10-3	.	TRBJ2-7	TGTGCCCCCAATGGGAAGGGGGCCTTC	CAPNGKGAF
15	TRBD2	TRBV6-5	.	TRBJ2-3	TGTGCCAGCAGTCCCCGGTTCAGCGGGAGAGATACGCAGTATTTT	CASSPRFSGRDTQYF
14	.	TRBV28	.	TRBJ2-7	TGTGCCAGCAGCCTGACATCCCGCTCCTACGAGCAGTACTTC	CASSLTSRSYEQYF
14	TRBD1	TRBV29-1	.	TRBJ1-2	TGCAGCGCAATGACAGGGGAGGGGAACTATGGCTACACCTTC	CSAMTGEGNYGYTF
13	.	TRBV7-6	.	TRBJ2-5	TGTGCCAGCAGCTTATGGCCCCAAGAGACCCAGTACTTC	CASSLWPQETQYF
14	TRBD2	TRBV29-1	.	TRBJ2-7	TGCAGCGTCCCCCGAGCGGGAGAACCTGACGAGCAGTACTTC	CSVPRAGEPDEQYF
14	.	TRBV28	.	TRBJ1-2	TGTGCCAGCAGTGAAACAGGGAACCCTTATGGCTACACCTTC	CASSETGNPYGYTF
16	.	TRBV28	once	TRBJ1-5	TGTGCCAGCAGTTTGGGGGGGCAAGGGCTCAGAGAGCCCCAGCATTTT	CASSLGGQGLREPQHF
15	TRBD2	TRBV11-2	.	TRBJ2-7	TGTGCCAGCAGTTCACTAGCGGGACTCTCCTACGAGCAGTACTTC	CASSSLAGLSYEQYF
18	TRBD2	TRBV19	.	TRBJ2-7	TGTGCCAGTAGTATCGGGACCGGGGCCCTAGCGGGGGACTACGAGCAGTACTTC	CASSIGTGALAGDYEQYF
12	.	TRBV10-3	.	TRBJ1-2	TGTGCCATCAGTGCCGGGGGGTATGGCTACACCTTC	CAISAGGYGYTF
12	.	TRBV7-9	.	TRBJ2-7	TGTGCCAGCAGCTTGGTAGCCTACGAGCAGTACTTC	CASSLVAYEQYF
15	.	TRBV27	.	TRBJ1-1	TGTGCCAGCAGTGCCAGGGGCCAAGTGGGGACTGAAGCTTTCTTT	CASSARGQVGTEAFF
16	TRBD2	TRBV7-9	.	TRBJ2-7	TGTGCCAGCAGCCAGGGGGCCGGGACTAGCGGGACCTATCAGTACTTC	CASSQGAGTSGTYQYF
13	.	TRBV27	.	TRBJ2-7	TGTGCCAGCAGTTTATCCCTAGGTTACGAGCAGTACTTC	CASSLSLGYEQYF
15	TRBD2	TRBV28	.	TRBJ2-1	TGTGCCAGCAGTTTGGCTAGCGGCTCCTACAATGAGCAGTTCTTC	CASSLASGSYNEQFF
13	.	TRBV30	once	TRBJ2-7	TGTGCCTGGAGCCTCGAGGGTGCCTACGAGCAGTACTTC	CAWSLEGAYEQYF
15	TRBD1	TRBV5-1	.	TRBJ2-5	TGCGCCAGCAGCTCCTCCGGGACAGGGGTGCAGACCCAGTACTTC	CASSSSGTGVQTQYF
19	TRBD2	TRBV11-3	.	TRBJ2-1	TGTGCCAGCAGCCCCCACCTCAGCGGGAGATTAGGGTCCTACAATGAGCAGTTCTTC	CASSPHLSGRLGSYNEQFF
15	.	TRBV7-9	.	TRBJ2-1	TGTGCCAGCAGTTTGTGGCAGGGGGGATACAATGAGCAGTTCTTC	CASSLWQGGYNEQFF
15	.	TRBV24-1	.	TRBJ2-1	TGTGCCACCAGTGATCAACGACTCAGACACAATGAGCAGTTCTTC	CATSDQRLRHNEQFF
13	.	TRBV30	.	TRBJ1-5	TGTGCCTGGGGGTGGCGGGACAATCAGCCCCAGCATTTT	CAWGWRDNQPQHF
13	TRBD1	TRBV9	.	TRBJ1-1	TGTGCCAGCAGCGTAGGGGACAGGACAGAAGCTTTCTTT	CASSVGDRTEAFF
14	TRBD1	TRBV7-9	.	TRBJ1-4	TGTGCCAGCAGCCCCGGGACAGGGTATGAAAAACTGTTTTTT	CASSPGTGYEKLFF
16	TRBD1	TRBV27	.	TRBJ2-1	TGTGCCAGCAGCCCCGAGTCGAGGACAGGGAGCGATGAGCAGTTCTTC	CASSPESRTGSDEQFF
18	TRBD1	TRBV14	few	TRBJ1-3	TGTGCCAGCAGCCAAGGGCTGCACAGGGGAAATGCCGGAAACACCATATATTTT	CASSQGLHRGNAGNTIYF
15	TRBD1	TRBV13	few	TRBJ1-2	TGTGCCAGCAGCTACGGACAGGCCGATTTAAGGGGCTACACCTTC	CASSYGQADLRGYTF
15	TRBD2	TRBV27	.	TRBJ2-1	TGTGCCAGCAGTTCCGGAGAGTGGGGGGGCAATGAGCAGTTCTTC	CASSSGEWGGNEQFF
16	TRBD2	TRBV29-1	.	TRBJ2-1	TGCAGCGTTCCGGGACTAGCGACGAGCTCCTACAATGAGCAGTTCTTC	CSVPGLATSSYNEQFF